This record covers a single T cell receptor beta chain. Antigen unknown. PCR primers comprised 60 Vbeta and 13 Jbeta primers. Libraries were prepared by immunoSEQ multiplex PCR; TCRdb keeps only in-frame clonotypes and omits some of them. This sample has about 120,000 clones; roughly 66% occur once, and the top ten carry 1.5% to 1.9%. V gave up 8 bases and J gave up 2 bases, with 19 bases separating them. The germline V gene encodes CDR1 MDHEN and CDR2 SYDVKM. The CDR3 is 16 residues long. The data belong to a study of cytomegalovirus exposure and HLA in healthy donors. Study-wide results and limits: The study recorded fewer than 200 TCR beta chains that were cytomegalovirus-associated. CMV serostatus stood as the only immune exposure information on hand. An Asian-associated ancestry cluster reportedly showed fewer N-insertions than the approximately 690-donor mean in a later analysis. In vitro checks showed that a few CMV-associated chains really do target CMV antigens.

The chain carries TRBV28 and TRBJ1-3, with D hard to call. The receptor comes from a man aged 18 to 30 in good health and CMV-seronegative. Source material: PBMCs. For the CDR3, the DNA is TGTGCCAGCCTGCCTCAAGCCCCCTCTGCTGGAAACACCATATATTTT. Its translation is CASLPQAPSAGNTIYF.